This TCR beta chain was documented in a study of T-cell reconstitution after alpha-beta-depleted transplantation in children (dated by TCRdb to 2016 to 2017). About the study as a whole: Using TCR repertoire profiling, the study quantitatively followed how T-cell immune reconstitution unfolded in children after TCRalphabeta/CD19-depleted allogeneic hematopoietic cell transplantation.

As regards this clonotype: The target of this receptor is not known. Qualities for individual bases were not recorded, and no much larger clone is one base off.

The CDR3, from cysteine to phenylalanine, totals 14 residues. Left in the record is the CDR3 DNA by itself, 42 bases read in frame from the first base. Cut back by 0 bases and 5 bases, the V and J ends lie 10 bases apart. CDR1 and CDR2 (SGHDN, FVKESK) derive from the germline V gene. Libraries were prepared through PCR. The instrument given in TCRdb is Illumina HiSeq 2500. TCR library preparation used molecular barcoding, with unique molecular identifiers applied to normalize quantification of the TCRbeta repertoire. The public sequencing data were trimmed at Q25 with fastp and processed into clonotypes with MiXCR by TCRdb, which kept only in-frame beta chains. Each entry merges the rows of one CDR3 protein and shows their most common DNA and genes. The sample table contains hundreds of thousands of distinct CDR3 sequences; only one count was recorded for about a tenth of them. In total, the top ten clones hold approximately 5.9% of the sample.

Source: PBMCs from the stem cell graft donor, taken from the stem cell graft. The chain joins TRBV14 to TRBJ2-5, with the D gene too uncertain to name. This TCR derives from a human donor who donated a stem cell graft to a child with acute lymphoblastic leukemia. In nucleotides, the sequence is TGTGCCAGCAGCCAAGATGGGTTTTCTGAGACCCAGTACTTC. It is translated as CASSQDGFSETQYF.